Listed here are 13 T cell receptor beta chains from one sample, sequenced in a study of cytomegalovirus exposure and HLA in healthy donors (dated by TCRdb to about 2017). Libraries were constructed by the immunoSEQ multiplex PCR assay. The multiplex PCR relied on a mix of 60 forward primers for TCR Vbeta segments and 13 reverse primers for TCR Jbeta segments. TCRdb provides this immuneACCESS table in a form limited to in-frame rearrangements. Some clones are lacking; in checked studies, under half of them reflect an unresolved V gene, and why the rest are absent is not known. Here the sample has around 250,000 clones; 80% to 85% occur a single time. The ten biggest clones cover 7% to 9% of the sample. Sequenced material: PBMCs. Receptors were obtained from an older woman in good health and CMV-seropositive.

V is TRBV9 and J is TRBJ2-5, with a tentative D call TRBD2 (5 bases). The CDR3 extends over 15 amino acids. The ends were cut back, 5 bases at V and 1 base at J, with 15 bases in the middle. Germline V gene lookup returns CDR1 SGDLS and CDR2 YYNGEE. The CDR3 DNA sequence: TGTGCCAGCAGTGAATATGGAGGTGGCCAAGAGACCCAGTACTTC. It codes for CASSEYGGGQETQYF.

The chain carries TRBV19 and TRBJ1-5; possibly TRBD1 for D (5 bases). The CDR3 contains 15 residues. Trimming removed 1 base at V and 4 bases at J, with 11 bases between. Germline CDR1 LNHDA, CDR2 SQIVND (reference sequence). CDR3 in amino acids: CASSIGGRGNQPQHF. The CDR3 DNA sequence: TGTGCCAGTAGTATAGGGGGAAGGGGTAATCAGCCCCAGCATTTT.

V usage is TRBV7-3 and J usage is TRBJ2-1, with 7 bases aligning to TRBD2. Trimming took 2 bases from V and 5 from J; bases not matched to a gene: 3. This CDR3 spans 14 amino acids. The germline V gene encodes CDR1 SGHTA and CDR2 FQGTGA. The CDR3 region is CASSLGGRDNEQFF. DNA of the CDR3: TGTGCCAGCAGCTTAGGGGGGAGGGACAATGAGCAGTTCTTC. Combining the CDR3 with reference TRBV7-3 and TRBJ2-1 gives the whole variable domain GAGVSQTPSNKVTEKGKYVELRCDPISGHTALYWYRQSLGQGPEFLIYFQGTGAADDSGLPNDRFFAVRPEGSVSTLKIQRTERGDSAVYLCASSLGGRDNEQFFGPGTRLTVL.

The chain uses TRBV7-3 and TRBJ1-5; D is ambiguous. V lost 5 bases to trimming and J lost 3 bases, with 11 bases between them. Germline V CDR1 and CDR2: SGHTA, FQGTGA. The CDR3 totals 14 residues. This CDR3 is CASSLEPVNQPQHF. DNA of the CDR3: TGTGCCAGCAGCCTAGAGCCGGTCAATCAGCCCCAGCATTTT.

This clone was detected a few times. The junction differs from germline at one of its ends, possibly a read error. This CDR3 is CSSSLAVPQGEKLFF. The CDR3 region has the DNA TGTTCCAGCAGCTTAGCTGTACCACAGGGGGAAAAACTGTTTTTT. The V gene is TRBV7-9, the J gene TRBJ1-4; 7 positions agree with TRBD1. The CDR3 is 15 amino acids. Germline loops: CDR1 SEHNR, CDR2 FQNEAQ (reference sequence).

Concerning this clone itself: The same CDR3 also results from other DNA sequences found in this sample. V gene TRBV18 combines with J gene TRBJ2-3; 7 bases line up with TRBD1. The V and J ends lost 6 bases and 2 bases, in that order; junction bases with no gene match: 2. The CDR3 runs 13 residues. Looked up from germline, CDR1 is KGHSH and CDR2 is LQKENI. In DNA form, the CDR3 reads TGTGCCAGCTCGGGACAGCACACAGATACGCAGTATTTT. This encodes CASSGQHTDTQYF.

Here the CDR3 reads CASSRGGSTEAFF. Here the CDR3 DNA reads TGTGCCAGCAGCCGGGGGGGTTCCACTGAAGCTTTCTTT. The chain recombines TRBV5-4 with TRBJ1-1; perhaps TRBD1 as D (5 bases). V was shortened by 4 bases and J by 4 bases, with 11 bases between the two germline ends. Germline V gene lookup returns CDR1 SGHNT and CDR2 YYREEE (reference sequence). The CDR3 spans 13 residues. The full variable domain, in which reference TRBV5-4 and TRBJ1-1 provide the parts outside the CDR3, is ETGVTQSPTHLIKTRGQQVTLRCSSQSGHNTVSWYQQALGQGPQFIFQYYREEENGRGNFPPRFSGLQFPNYSSELNVNALELDDSALYLCASSRGGSTEAFFGQGTRLTVV.

V is TRBV10-2 and J is TRBJ2-1; D perhaps matches TRBD2 (5 bases). CDR3 length equals 16 residues. CDR1 and CDR2 (germline): WSHSY, SAAADI. V lost 6 bases to trimming and J lost 3 bases, with 18 bases between them. The CDR3 DNA follows: TGCGCCAGCAGACCCCTAGGCGGGTCAGGCTACAATGAGCAGTTCTTC. Amino acid sequence: CASRPLGGSGYNEQFF.

The chain couples TRBV19 to TRBJ1-2; D is undetermined. V was cut by 2 bases and J by 4 bases, with 11 bases left in between. CDR3 length: 14 residues. CDR1 is LNHDA and CDR2 is SQIVND in the germline V gene (reference sequence). CDR3 sequence reads: CASSIIAGIYGYTF. CDR3 in DNA: TGTGCCAGTAGTATAATAGCCGGGATCTATGGCTACACCTTC.

In this sample, this clone turned up once. The gene calls are TRBV10-1 and TRBJ1-1; D may be TRBD1 (6 bases). Trimming took 3 bases from V and 4 from J, leaving 15 bases between them. The CDR3 totals 15 residues. CDR1 and CDR2 (germline): WNHNN, SYGVQD (reference sequence). CDR3 in DNA: TGCGCCAGCAGTGACCTACAGGGTATCCCCACTGAAGCTTTCTTT. Its translation is CASSDLQGIPTEAFF.

The chain employs TRBV28 and TRBJ2-5; 10 bases match TRBD1. The germline V gene has CDR1 MDHEN and CDR2 SYDVKM. The V and J ends lost 2 bases and 3 bases, in that order; junction bases with no gene match: 0. The CDR3 runs 14 residues. CDR3 in DNA: TGTGCCAGCAGTTTAGGGACAGGGGAAGAGACCCAGTACTTC. This sequence encodes CASSLGTGEETQYF.

The chain uses TRBV7-3 and TRBJ1-2; weak D call: TRBD1 (5 bases). Per germline, CDR1 SGHTA and CDR2 FQGTGA. V was cut by 0 bases and J by 7 bases, with 9 bases left in between. This CDR3 is built from 13 residues. The chain's CDR3 is CASSLTGDTGYTF. The CDR3 DNA is TGTGCCAGCAGCTTAACAGGGGATACTGGCTACACCTTC. The entire variable domain, with the rest obtained from reference TRBV7-3 and TRBJ1-2, is as follows: GAGVSQTPSNKVTEKGKYVELRCDPISGHTALYWYRQSLGQGPEFLIYFQGTGAADDSGLPNDRFFAVRPEGSVSTLKIQRTERGDSAVYLCASSLTGDTGYTFGSGTRLTVV.

The rearrangement links TRBV11-2 to TRBJ1-1, with D possibly being TRBD1 (5 bases). The CDR3 spans 15 residues. The germline CDR1 and CDR2 sequences are SGHAT and FQNNGV. The V end was cut by 1 base, the J end by 4 bases, with 13 bases between. The CDR3 DNA reads TGTGCCAGCAGCTTAGCCAGGGTCACGGGCACTGAAGCTTTCTTT. It yields the protein CASSLARVTGTEAFF.